Below, one TCR beta chain is given with its context. Its antigen is not identified. The table came from immunoSEQ multiplex PCR; TCRdb's copy has only in-frame clones and leaves some out. This repertoire shows almost 200,000 clones, approximately 78% found once; its top ten account for less than 1.5%. The data derive from a study of cytomegalovirus exposure and HLA in healthy donors. Notes on the study in general: Rarity marked most TCR sequences, yet some public TCRs occurred in many donors. As confirmed in vitro, a few CMV-associated chains were specific for CMV antigens. The classifier was said to identify cytomegalovirus status with high specificity and sensitivity.

In germline, CDR1 is LNHDA, CDR2 SQIVND (reference sequence). The CDR3 consists of 15 residues. Trimming removed 1 base at V and 3 bases at J, with 10 bases between. Sequences were obtained from PBMCs. The receptor was derived from a woman younger than 45 in good health and CMV-seronegative. The chain has TRBV19 and TRBJ2-1; maybe TRBD2 (5 bases). The CDR3 region is CASSIVGSLYNEQFF. DNA for the CDR3: TGTGCCAGTAGTATAGTGGGGAGCCTCTACAATGAGCAGTTCTTC.